This T cell receptor beta chain was found in a study of Graves' ophthalmopathy and Graves' hyperthyroidism. Many counts were recorded for this clonotype. RNA transcripts were the source from which TCR beta CDR3 regions were amplified. First-round RT-PCR employed HTBI primers, with a second-round multiplex PCR after it. One entry per CDR3 protein, called by TCRdb with MiXCR from the multiplex PCR reads. Of 300,000 or so distinct CDR3 sequences detected, about 17% appear once; the ten largest clones hold over 9%. The sample comprised peripheral blood. The sequence came from an adult man with Graves' ophthalmopathy.

CDR3: CASSMRRTEAFF. The CDR3 nucleotides are TGTGCCAGCAGTATGCGGAGAACTGAAGCTTTCTTT. V and J are TRBV12-3 or TRBV12-4 and TRBJ1-1; unclear D gene. Trimming removed 5 bases from V and 5 bases from J, with 9 bases in between. The CDR3 has 12 residues.